The present entry profiles one T cell receptor (beta chain) with its context. The CDR3 is 13 amino acids. V lost 7 bases to trimming and J lost 4 bases; unmatched junction nucleotides: 4. Germline V gene sequence: CDR1 LNHDA, CDR2 SQIVND (reference sequence). This entry is derived from a study of siplizumab effects on memory and regulatory T cells. Measured with immunoSEQ multiplex PCR; TCRdb has only the in-frame clones, and not every one. The sample has about 82,000 clones, over 80% seen once; the top ten hold under 2%. This chain uses TRBV19 with TRBJ1-2; the match to TRBD1 covers 9 bases. The sequence derives from a human donor in good health. The sample comprised Tregs sorted from blood. The DNA for the CDR3 is TGTGCCAGTACCGACAGGGGGGTCTATGGCTACACCTTC. This gives the protein CASTDRGVYGYTF. The full variable domain, rest sourced from reference TRBV19 and TRBJ1-2, is DGGITQSPKYLFRKEGQNVTLSCEQNLNHDAMYWYRQDPGQGLRLIYYSQIVNDFQKGDIAEGYSVSREKKESFPLTVTSAQKNPTAFYLCASTDRGVYGYTFGSGTRLTVV.